These 8 T cell receptor beta chains came from one sample sequenced in a study of post-analysis software for immune sequencing data. Regarding the study as a whole: In patients, TRBV5-6, TRBV5-1 and TRBV20-1 belonged to 4 or 5 TRBV segments found more frequently than in controls.

These receptors have no identified antigens. Unique molecular identifiers were present in the TCR beta cDNA libraries. MiXCR, run by TCRdb on the PCR reads, gives a single entry per CDR3 protein. The sample records 600,000 to 700,000 distinct CDR3 sequences, around 64% being singletons. What was sequenced was blood. The receptor source for this set is a girl aged 2-9 years with multiple sclerosis.

Only a few counts were recorded for this clonotype. The V and J genes are TRBV6-2 or TRBV6-3 and TRBJ2-7; unclear D gene. Germline CDR1 reads MNHEY; CDR2 reads SVGEGT. This CDR3 region has 17 residues. Trimming shortened V by 2 bases and J by 0 bases, and 17 bases separated the two germline ends. The CDR3 bases are TGTGCCAGCAGTTACACCCCCACGGAGAAGAGCTCCTACGAGCAGTACTTC. This gives the protein CASSYTPTEKSSYEQYF.

This clonotype was seen once. This chain joins TRBV29-1 and TRBJ1-2; 9 nucleotides line up with TRBD1. Germline trimming cut 1 base from V and 1 base from J; bases unmatched to any gene: 4. From germline, CDR1 is SQVTM and CDR2 ANQGSEA. The CDR3 covers 15 residues. CDR3 bases: TGCAGCGTTGAAGGGACAGGGGCGGATAACTATGGCTACACCTTC. This sequence encodes CSVEGTGADNYGYTF.

Only one count was recorded for this clonotype. The V call is TRBV11-3, the J call TRBJ2-1; no reliable D call. The V gene's germline CDR1 is SGHNT and CDR2 YENEEA. There are 15 residues in the CDR3. V was shortened by 3 bases and J by 6 bases, with 15 bases between the two germline ends. The CDR3 bases are TGTGCCAGCAGCTTCCAGCGAGCTACCTCCAATGAGCAGTTCTTC. This encodes CASSFQRATSNEQFF.

The gene calls are TRBV7-2 and TRBJ2-3, with D perhaps matching TRBD2 (5 bases). Deletions cut 2 bases from V and 4 bases from J, with 10 bases between. The CDR3 has 14 amino acids. Per the germline V gene, CDR1 is SGHTA and CDR2 is FQGNSA. The CDR3 region is CASSLWRVPDTQYF. DNA of the CDR3: TGTGCCAGCAGCTTATGGCGGGTGCCAGATACGCAGTATTTT.

This chain joins TRBV10-1 and TRBJ2-7, with 11 bases lining up with TRBD1. V gave up 7 bases and J gave up 4 bases; unmatched junction bases: 12. This CDR3 is built from 16 residues. The germline CDR1 and CDR2 sequences are WNHNN and SYGVQD (reference sequence). The CDR3 protein is CASTPRDRGSVYEQYF. CDR3 in DNA: TGCGCCAGCACCCCCCGGGACAGGGGGTCGGTTTACGAGCAGTACTTC.

The CDR3 loop is CASSTQVPQGGETQYF. The CDR3, as DNA: TGTGCCAGCAGCACACAAGTCCCACAGGGAGGAGAGACCCAGTACTTC. The V gene is TRBV27, the J gene TRBJ2-5; TRBD1 or TRBD2 may be the D gene (6 bases each). CDR1 is MNHEY and CDR2 is SMNVEV in the germline V gene (reference sequence). Trimming left V 6 bases short and J 4 bases short, with 21 bases between. The CDR3 runs to 16 residues.

This sequence joins TRBV14 and TRBJ2-1; 8 positions agree with TRBD2. Germline V lookup: CDR1 SGHDN, CDR2 FVKESK. The CDR3 is 15 residues long. V lost 3 bases, J lost 5 bases, and 6 bases stayed unmatched. CDR3 in DNA: TGTGCCAGCAGCCAGACGGCGGGGGGCCACAATGAGCAGTTCTTC. It translates to CASSQTAGGHNEQFF.

This sequence joins TRBV14 and TRBJ1-6; D not resolved. The ends were cut back, 4 bases at V and 10 bases at J, with 14 bases in the middle. CDR1 and CDR2 (germline): SGHDN, FVKESK. The CDR3 covers 14 residues. The DNA of the CDR3 is TGTGCCAGCAGCCCCCTCAAGGGAGGATCACCCCTCCACTTT. This translates into CASSPLKGGSPLHF.